The 6 T cell receptor beta chains below were found in one sample sequenced in a study of blood T cell repertoires in COVID-19. Sequencing was performed with immunoSEQ multiplex PCR; in TCRdb, only in-frame clones are kept and a portion is missing. In the table there are over 60,000 clones, 80% to 95% of which are singletons. Sequencing was performed on peripheral blood. The receptors derive from a human donor in a cohort sampled during active COVID-19.

The chain employs TRBV4-1 and TRBJ1-1; D is perhaps TRBD1 (6 bases). V was trimmed by 4 bases and J by 2 bases, leaving 8 bases between them. The CDR3 extends over 13 amino acids. Germline lookup yields CDR1 MGHRA and CDR2 YSYEKL. The CDR3 DNA reads as TGCGCCAGCAGCCCGGGACACAACACTGAAGCTTTCTTT. This codes for CASSPGHNTEAFF.

The J gene is TRBJ2-7, the V gene TRBV5-4; TRBD2 agrees at 7 bases. Germline values: CDR1 SGHNT, CDR2 YYREEE (reference sequence). The CDR3 runs 12 residues. V lost 4 bases, J lost 9 bases, and 7 bases stayed unmatched. The CDR3 protein is CASSQPGGGQYF. The CDR3 region has the DNA TGTGCCAGCAGCCAACCCGGCGGGGGGCAGTACTTC.

J is TRBJ2-1 and V is TRBV3-1 (or the pseudogene TRBV3-2); 8 positions match TRBD2. The V gene's germline CDR1 is LGHDT and CDR2 YNNKEL (reference sequence). With V trimmed by 5 bases and J by 4 bases, 7 bases remained unmatched. The CDR3 is made up of 15 amino acids. The CDR3 loop is CASSTGLGLYNEQFF. In DNA, the CDR3 is TGTGCCAGCAGCACGGGACTAGGGTTGTACAATGAGCAGTTCTTC.

The chain uses TRBV28 and TRBJ2-1, with 16 bases aligning to TRBD2. The CDR3 totals 18 residues. Germline loops: CDR1 MDHEN, CDR2 SYDVKM. V was pared by 5 bases and J by 7 bases, with 11 bases of the junction left unmatched. The CDR3 spells CASSHGTSGRAYQNEQFF. The CDR3 region has the DNA TGTGCCAGCAGTCACGGGACTAGCGGGAGGGCCTATCAAAATGAGCAGTTCTTC. Full variable domain (rest looked up from reference TRBV28 and TRBJ2-1): DVKVTQSSRYLVKRTGEKVFLECVQDMDHENMFWYRQDPGLGLRLIYFSYDVKMKEKGDIPEGYSVSREKKERFSLILESASTNQTSMYLCASSHGTSGRAYQNEQFFGPGTRLTVL.

The chain uses TRBV27 and TRBJ1-6; D remains ambiguous. Trimming pared 7 bases from V and 9 bases from J, leaving 10 bases between. The CDR3 runs to 12 residues. Germline V gives CDR1 MNHEY, CDR2 SMNVEV (reference sequence). The CDR3 sequence is CASMRGGSPLHF. CDR3 DNA: TGTGCCAGCATGCGAGGAGGTTCACCCCTCCACTTT.

The rearrangement uses TRBV18 and TRBJ2-3, with 8 bases that match TRBD2. CDR1 is KGHSH and CDR2 is LQKENI in the germline V gene. The CDR3 runs to 14 residues. With V trimmed by 6 bases and J by 6 bases, 8 bases remained unmatched. The CDR3 sequence is CASSASSGGDTQYF. CDR3 DNA: TGTGCCAGCTCCGCGTCGAGCGGGGGTGATACGCAGTATTTT.